This T cell receptor (beta chain) was sequenced for a study of STAT5B mutations in CD4+ large granular lymphocyte leukemia. Study results and caveats: Compared with healthy controls (2/35), patient top clones favored TRBV06 (8/27).

In the case of this clone: Its antigen remains unknown.

The germline V and J ends were trimmed by 7 bases and 0 bases, with 9 bases remaining between them. The germline gives CDR1 SGHTA, CDR2 FQGTGA. The CDR3 has 14 residues. TCRdb's table, derived via immunoSEQ multiplex PCR, lists solely in-frame clones and lacks some. The table has about 40,000 clones, about four fifths seen once. The clonotype was recovered from a human donor in good health. The source material was CD4+ T cells from blood buffy coats. The chain couples TRBV7-3 to TRBJ2-2; D gene ambiguous. CDR3: CASKRATNTGELFF. CDR3 nucleotide sequence: TGTGCCAGCAAGCGAGCAACGAACACCGGGGAGCTGTTTTTT.